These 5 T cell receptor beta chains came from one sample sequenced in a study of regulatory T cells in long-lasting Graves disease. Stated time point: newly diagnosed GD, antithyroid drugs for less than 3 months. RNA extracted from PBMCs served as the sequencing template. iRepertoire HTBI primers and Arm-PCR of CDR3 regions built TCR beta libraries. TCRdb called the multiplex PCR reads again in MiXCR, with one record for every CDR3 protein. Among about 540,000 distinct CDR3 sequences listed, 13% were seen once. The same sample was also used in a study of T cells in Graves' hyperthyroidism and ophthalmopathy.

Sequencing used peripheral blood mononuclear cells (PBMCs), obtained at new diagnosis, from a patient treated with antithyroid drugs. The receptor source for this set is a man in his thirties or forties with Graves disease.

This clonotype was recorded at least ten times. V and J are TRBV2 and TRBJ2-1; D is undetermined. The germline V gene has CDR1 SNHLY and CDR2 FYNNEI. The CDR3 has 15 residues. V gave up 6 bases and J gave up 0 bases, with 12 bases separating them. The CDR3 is CASREILSSYNEQFF. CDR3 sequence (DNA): TGTGCCAGCAGAGAGATCCTGAGCTCCTACAATGAGCAGTTCTTC.

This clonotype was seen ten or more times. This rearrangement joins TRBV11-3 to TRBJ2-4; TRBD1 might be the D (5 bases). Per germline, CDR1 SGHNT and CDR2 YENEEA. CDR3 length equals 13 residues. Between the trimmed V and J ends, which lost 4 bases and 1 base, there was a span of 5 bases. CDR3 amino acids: CASSWGAKNIQYF. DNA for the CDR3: TGTGCCAGCAGCTGGGGCGCCAAAAACATTCAGTACTTC.

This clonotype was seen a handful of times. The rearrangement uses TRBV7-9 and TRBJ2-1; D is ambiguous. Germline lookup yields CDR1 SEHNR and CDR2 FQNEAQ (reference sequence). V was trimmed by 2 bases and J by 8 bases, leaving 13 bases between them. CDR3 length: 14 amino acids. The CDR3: CASSLLPPKDEQFF. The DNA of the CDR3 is TGTGCCAGCAGCTTATTGCCCCCCAAGGATGAGCAGTTCTTC.

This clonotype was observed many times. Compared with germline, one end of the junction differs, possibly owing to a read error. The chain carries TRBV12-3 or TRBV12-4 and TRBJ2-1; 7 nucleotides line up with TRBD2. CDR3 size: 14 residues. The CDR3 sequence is CASSLSGEVNEQFF. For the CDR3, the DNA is TGCGCCAGCAGCTTGAGCGGGGAGGTTAATGAGCAGTTCTTC.

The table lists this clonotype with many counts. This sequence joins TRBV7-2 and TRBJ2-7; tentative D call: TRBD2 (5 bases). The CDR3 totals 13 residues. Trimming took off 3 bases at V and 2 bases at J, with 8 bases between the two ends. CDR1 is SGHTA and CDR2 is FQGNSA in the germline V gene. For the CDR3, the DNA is TGTGCCAGCAGCTTTGACGGGACCTACGAGCAGTACTTC. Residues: CASSFDGTYEQYF.